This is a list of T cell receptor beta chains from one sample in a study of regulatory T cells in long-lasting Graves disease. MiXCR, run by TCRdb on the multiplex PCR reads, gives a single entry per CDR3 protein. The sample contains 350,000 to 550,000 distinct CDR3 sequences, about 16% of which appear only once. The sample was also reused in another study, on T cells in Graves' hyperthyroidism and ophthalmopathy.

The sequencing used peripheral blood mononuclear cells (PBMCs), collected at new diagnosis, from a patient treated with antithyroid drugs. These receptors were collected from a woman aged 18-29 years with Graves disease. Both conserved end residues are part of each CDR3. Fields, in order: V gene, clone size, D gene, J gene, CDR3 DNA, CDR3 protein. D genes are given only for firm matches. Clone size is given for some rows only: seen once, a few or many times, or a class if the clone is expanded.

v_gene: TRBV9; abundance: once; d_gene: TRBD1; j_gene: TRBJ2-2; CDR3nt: TGTGCCAGCAGCGTAAGGGGACAGGGGGGTACCGGGGAGCTGTTTTTT; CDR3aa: CASSVRGQGGTGELFF
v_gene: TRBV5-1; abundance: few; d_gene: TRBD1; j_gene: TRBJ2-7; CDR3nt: TGCGCCAGCAGCTTCGGACAGGGGGTCGGCGAGCAGTACTTC; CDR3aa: CASSFGQGVGEQYF
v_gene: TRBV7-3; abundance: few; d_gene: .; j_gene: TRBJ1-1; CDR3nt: TGTGCCAGCAGCTTTCAATGGAACACTGAAGCTTTCTTT; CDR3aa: CASSFQWNTEAFF
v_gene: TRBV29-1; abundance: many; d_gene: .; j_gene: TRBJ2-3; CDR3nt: TGCAGCGTGGCATTCACAGATACGCAGTATTTT; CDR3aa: CSVAFTDTQYF
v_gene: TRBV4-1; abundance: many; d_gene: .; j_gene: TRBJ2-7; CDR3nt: TGCGCCAGCAGCCAAGAGCAGCGGCTTACCTACGAGCAGTACTTC; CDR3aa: CASSQEQRLTYEQYF
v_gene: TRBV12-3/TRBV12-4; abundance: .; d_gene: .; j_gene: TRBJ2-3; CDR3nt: TGTGCCGGCAGTTTAGTACAATTCACAGATACGCAGTATTTT; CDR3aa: CAGSLVQFTDTQYF
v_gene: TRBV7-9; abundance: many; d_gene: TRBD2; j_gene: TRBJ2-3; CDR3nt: TGTGCCAGCAGCTTTGGGACTAGCGGGACCCTCACAGATACGCAGTATTTT; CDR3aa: CASSFGTSGTLTDTQYF
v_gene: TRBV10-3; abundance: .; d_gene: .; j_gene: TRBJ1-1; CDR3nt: TGTGCCATCAGTGATTTTACGAACACTGAAGCTTTCTTT; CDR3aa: CAISDFTNTEAFF
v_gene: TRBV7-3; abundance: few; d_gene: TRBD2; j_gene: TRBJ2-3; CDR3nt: TGTGCCAGCAGCTTAAATCCGCCGATAAGGCGGGAGTCGGGCACAGATACGCAGTATTTT; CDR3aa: CASSLNPPIRRESGTDTQYF
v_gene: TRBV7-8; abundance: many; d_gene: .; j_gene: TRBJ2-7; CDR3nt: TGTGCCAGCAGCGTTGGACGGGTTTACGAGCAGTACTTC; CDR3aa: CASSVGRVYEQYF
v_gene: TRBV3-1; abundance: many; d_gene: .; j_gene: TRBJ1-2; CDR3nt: TGTGCCAGCAGCCAAGATTCGACCCCCGCTGTGGGCTACACCTTC; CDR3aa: CASSQDSTPAVGYTF
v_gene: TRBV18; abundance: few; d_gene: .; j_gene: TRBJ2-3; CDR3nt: TGTGCCAGCTCACCACCATCTCGGGGCGCAGATACGCAGTATTTT; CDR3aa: CASSPPSRGADTQYF
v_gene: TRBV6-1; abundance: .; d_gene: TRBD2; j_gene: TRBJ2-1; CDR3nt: TGTGCCAGCAGTAAACCCTTAGCGGGAGTCAGCTCCTACAGTGAGCAGTTCTTC; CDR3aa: CASSKPLAGVSSYSEQFF
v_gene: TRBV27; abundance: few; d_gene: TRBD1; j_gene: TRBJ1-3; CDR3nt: TGTGCCAGCAAATTCGACAGGGCTGGAAACACCATATATTTT; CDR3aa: CASKFDRAGNTIYF
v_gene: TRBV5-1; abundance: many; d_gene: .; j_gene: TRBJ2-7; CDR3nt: TGCGCCAGCAGCTTGGCGCAGGGCGGTCGCGACGAGCAGTACTTC; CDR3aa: CASSLAQGGRDEQYF
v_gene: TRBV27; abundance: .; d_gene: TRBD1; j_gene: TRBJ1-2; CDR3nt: TGTGCCAGCAGGCCCCGACAGGGGGAGTATGGCTACACCTTC; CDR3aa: CASRPRQGEYGYTF
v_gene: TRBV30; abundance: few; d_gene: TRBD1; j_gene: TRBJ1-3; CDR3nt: TGTGCCTGGAGTGACGGAAACAGGGGAACAGGAAACACCATATATTTT; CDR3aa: CAWSDGNRGTGNTIYF
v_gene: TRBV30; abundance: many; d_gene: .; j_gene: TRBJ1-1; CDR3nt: TGTGCCTGGAGTAAAAAGGGACCTAACAGCTATAGGGGAGCTGAAGCTTTCTTT; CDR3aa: CAWSKKGPNSYRGAEAFF
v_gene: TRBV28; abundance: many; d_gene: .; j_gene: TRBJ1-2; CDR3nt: TGTGCCAGCAGGCTTAAGACATTGACCCGGGACATAAATAACTATGGCTACACCTTC; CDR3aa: CASRLKTLTRDINNYGYTF
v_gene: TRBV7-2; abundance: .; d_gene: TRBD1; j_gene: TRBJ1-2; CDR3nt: TGTGCCAGCAGCCAGGGACAGGAGCCCTACTATGGCTACACCTTC; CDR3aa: CASSQGQEPYYGYTF
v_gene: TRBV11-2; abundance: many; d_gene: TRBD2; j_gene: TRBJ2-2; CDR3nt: TGTGCCAGCAGCTTCGGGGGGAACGGTGGGGGACTAGGAAACGGGGAGCTGTTTTTT; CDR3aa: CASSFGGNGGGLGNGELFF
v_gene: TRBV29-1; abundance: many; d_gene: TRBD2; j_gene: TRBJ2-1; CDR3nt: TGCAGCGCCGGCGGGAGGCTCTCCTACAATGAGCAGTTCTTC; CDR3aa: CSAGGRLSYNEQFF
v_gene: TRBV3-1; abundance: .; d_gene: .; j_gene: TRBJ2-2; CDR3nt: TGTGCCAGCAGCCAAGATCGCACCTACGCGGACGGGGAGCTGTTTTTT; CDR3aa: CASSQDRTYADGELFF